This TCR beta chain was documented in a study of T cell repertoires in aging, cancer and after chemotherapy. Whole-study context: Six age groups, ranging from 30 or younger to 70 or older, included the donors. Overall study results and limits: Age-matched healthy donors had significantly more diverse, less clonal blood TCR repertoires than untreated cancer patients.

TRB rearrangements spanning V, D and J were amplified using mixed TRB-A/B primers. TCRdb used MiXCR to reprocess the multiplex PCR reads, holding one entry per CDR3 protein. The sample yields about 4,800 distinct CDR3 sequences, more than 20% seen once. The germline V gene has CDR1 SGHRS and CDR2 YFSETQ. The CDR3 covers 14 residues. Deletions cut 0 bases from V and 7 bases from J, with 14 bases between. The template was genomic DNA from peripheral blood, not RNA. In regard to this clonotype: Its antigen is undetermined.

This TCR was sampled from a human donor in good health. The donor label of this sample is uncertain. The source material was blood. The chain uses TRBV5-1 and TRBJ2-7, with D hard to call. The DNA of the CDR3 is TGCGCCAGCAGCTTGGGTCCAGGCAACGGGGAGCAGTACTTC. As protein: CASSLGPGNGEQYF.